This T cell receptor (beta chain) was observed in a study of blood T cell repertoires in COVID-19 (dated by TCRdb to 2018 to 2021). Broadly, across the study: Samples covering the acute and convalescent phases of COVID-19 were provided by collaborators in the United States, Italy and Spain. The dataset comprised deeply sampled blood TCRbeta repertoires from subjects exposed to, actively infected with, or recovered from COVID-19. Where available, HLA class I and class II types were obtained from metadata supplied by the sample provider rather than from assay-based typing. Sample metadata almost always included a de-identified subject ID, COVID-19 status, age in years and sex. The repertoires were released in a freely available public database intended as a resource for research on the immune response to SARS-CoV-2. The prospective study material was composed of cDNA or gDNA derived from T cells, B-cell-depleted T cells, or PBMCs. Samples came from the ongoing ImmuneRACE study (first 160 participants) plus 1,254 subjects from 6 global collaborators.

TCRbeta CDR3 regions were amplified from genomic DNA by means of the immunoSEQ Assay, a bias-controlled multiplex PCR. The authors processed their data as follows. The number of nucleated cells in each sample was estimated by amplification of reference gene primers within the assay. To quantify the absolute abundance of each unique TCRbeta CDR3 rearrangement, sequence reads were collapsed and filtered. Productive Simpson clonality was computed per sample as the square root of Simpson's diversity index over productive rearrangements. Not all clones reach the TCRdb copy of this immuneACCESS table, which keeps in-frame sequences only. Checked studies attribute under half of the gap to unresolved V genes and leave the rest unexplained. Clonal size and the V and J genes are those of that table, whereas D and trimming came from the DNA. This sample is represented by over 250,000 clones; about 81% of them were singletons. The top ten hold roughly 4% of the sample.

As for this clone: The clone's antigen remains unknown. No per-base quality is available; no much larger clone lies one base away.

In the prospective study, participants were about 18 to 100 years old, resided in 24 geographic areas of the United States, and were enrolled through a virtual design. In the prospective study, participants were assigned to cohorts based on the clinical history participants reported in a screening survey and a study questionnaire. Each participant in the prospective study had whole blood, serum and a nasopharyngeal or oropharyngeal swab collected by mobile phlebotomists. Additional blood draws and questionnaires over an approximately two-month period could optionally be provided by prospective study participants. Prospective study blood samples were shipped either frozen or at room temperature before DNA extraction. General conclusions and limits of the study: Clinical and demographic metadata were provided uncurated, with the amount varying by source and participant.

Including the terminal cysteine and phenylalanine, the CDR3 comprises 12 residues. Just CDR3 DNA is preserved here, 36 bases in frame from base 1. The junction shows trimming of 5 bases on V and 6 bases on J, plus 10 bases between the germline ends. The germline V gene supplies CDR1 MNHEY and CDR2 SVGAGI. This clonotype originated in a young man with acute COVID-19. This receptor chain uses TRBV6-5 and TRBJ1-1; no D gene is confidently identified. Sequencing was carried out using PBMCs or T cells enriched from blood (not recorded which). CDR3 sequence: CASSHPIAEAFF. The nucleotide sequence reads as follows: TGTGCCAGCAGTCATCCGATAGCTGAAGCTTTCTTT.